The 22 T cell receptor beta chains reported below all come from one sample, sequenced in a study of beta chain features in type 1 diabetes. The isolated RNA, all of it, was reverse transcribed, so expressed TCRB transcripts were what got sequenced. This table comes from immunoSEQ multiplex PCR, and its TCRdb copy is limited to in-frame clones, with some not included. In the table there are 150,000 to 180,000 clones, around 10% of which are singletons. Sequences were obtained from central memory CD4+ T cells from blood. Every receptor here comes from a man aged 18 to 29 in good health.

The CDR3, as DNA: TGTGCCAGTAGTATTGGGCAGGGATCGGGCGCTGAAGCTTTCTTT. Protein: CASSIGQGSGAEAFF. This chain links TRBV19 with TRBJ1-1, with D possibly being TRBD1 (5 bases). This CDR3 contains 15 residues. The V gene lost 3 bases and the J gene lost 6 bases, with 17 bases spanning the gap. The V gene's germline CDR1 is LNHDA and CDR2 SQIVND (reference sequence). The whole variable domain, remainder taken from reference TRBV19 and TRBJ1-1, is DGGITQSPKYLFRKEGQNVTLSCEQNLNHDAMYWYRQDPGQGLRLIYYSQIVNDFQKGDIAEGYSVSREKKESFPLTVTSAQKNPTAFYLCASSIGQGSGAEAFFGQGTRLTVV.

This clone came up a few times. Other DNA sequences in the sample encode the same CDR3. The rearrangement uses TRBV11-3 and TRBJ2-3; a weak D match, TRBD1 (5 bases). The CDR3 extends over 14 amino acids. V was shortened by 1 base and J by 1 base, with 6 bases between the two germline ends. The germline V gene encodes CDR1 SGHNT and CDR2 YENEEA. In DNA form, the CDR3 reads TGTGCCAGCAGCTTAGGCAGGGGCACAGATACGCAGTATTTT. Protein: CASSLGRGTDTQYF.

This clone was observed a few times. The chain employs TRBV7-3 and TRBJ2-7, with D perhaps TRBD2 (6 bases). Trimming stripped 8 bases from V and 0 bases from J, with 11 bases between. The CDR3 spans 13 residues. Per germline, CDR1 SGHTA and CDR2 FQGTGA. This chain's CDR3 is CASSTSPSYEQYF. DNA of the CDR3: TGTGCCAGCTCCACTAGCCCCTCCTACGAGCAGTACTTC.

This chain connects TRBV19 to TRBJ2-7; D is undetermined. The CDR3 loop spans 13 amino acids. Germline V gives CDR1 LNHDA, CDR2 SQIVND (reference sequence). Between the trimmed V and J ends, which lost 5 bases and 1 base, there was a span of 9 bases. CDR3 residues: CASSLIGSYEQYF. The CDR3 DNA reads as TGTGCCAGTAGTTTGATCGGATCCTACGAGCAGTACTTC.

This clone was seen only once. The J gene is TRBJ1-2, the V gene TRBV7-6; D gene uncertain. Germline-derived CDR1 and CDR2 are SGHVS and FNYEAQ. The CDR3 has 13 amino acids. The V end lost 5 bases, the J end lost 0 bases, and 7 bases lay between the germline ends. The CDR3 region is CASSPEANYGYTF. In DNA, the CDR3 is TGTGCCAGCAGCCCCGAAGCTAACTATGGCTACACCTTC.

V gene TRBV15 combines with J gene TRBJ2-5, with a tentative D call TRBD2 (5 bases). Germline CDR1 LNHNV, CDR2 YYDKDF (reference sequence). Trimming removed 0 bases at V and 2 bases at J, with 10 bases between. This CDR3 contains 15 residues. CDR3 DNA: TGTGCCACCAGCAGAGAGCGTTGGGAGCAAGAGACCCAGTACTTC. This encodes CATSRERWEQETQYF.

V is TRBV5-6 and J is TRBJ2-7; 9 bases are shared with TRBD1. The CDR3 runs 16 residues. Per germline, CDR1 SGHDT and CDR2 YYEEEE. With V trimmed by 4 bases and J by 6 bases, 14 bases remained unmatched. The CDR3 DNA reads TGTGCCAGCAGCCTACCTCCGGGACAGGGTTATTCCGAGCAGTACTTC. Translation: CASSLPPGQGYSEQYF.

V and J are TRBV28 and TRBJ1-2, with D tentatively TRBD1 (5 bases). This CDR3 is 16 amino acids long. Germline V gene data show CDR1 as MDHEN and CDR2 as SYDVKM. The germline V and J ends were trimmed by 6 bases and 0 bases, with 17 bases remaining between them. For the CDR3, the DNA is TGTGCCAGCAGCACGATACGGGGGTTAGCTAACTATGGCTACACCTTC. It codes for CASSTIRGLANYGYTF.

This clone appeared many times. The rearrangement links TRBV4-1 to TRBJ2-7; 11 nucleotides agree with TRBD2. CDR3 length equals 17 residues. V lost 1 base to trimming and J lost 7 bases; unmatched junction nucleotides: 12. The V gene's germline CDR1 is MGHRA and CDR2 YSYEKL. The CDR3 region is CASSQVDMGLADGEQYF. The CDR3 bases are TGCGCCAGCAGCCAAGTTGACATGGGACTAGCGGACGGAGAGCAGTACTTC.

This clone has only a few counts. The junction and the germline gene differ at one end; a read error may be behind it. The chain employs TRBV7-2 and TRBJ2-3; TRBD2 is a possible D gene (5 bases). The length of the CDR3 is 14 residues. Per the germline V gene, CDR1 is SGHTA and CDR2 is FQGNSA. The CDR3 reads CASSLGPLRDMQYF. CDR3 nucleotide sequence: TGTGCCAGCAGCTTAGGCCCCCTCCGGGATATGCAGTATTTT.

This clone showed up just a few times. V usage is TRBV11-1 and J usage is TRBJ2-2; D uncertain. The CDR3 extends over 14 amino acids. The V end lost 0 bases, the J end lost 3 bases, and 5 bases lay between the germline ends. Germline V gene data show CDR1 as SGHAT and CDR2 as FQDESV (reference sequence). In nucleotides, the CDR3 is TGTGCCAGCAGCTTAGCCGGGTACACCGGGGAGCTGTTTTTT. Amino acid sequence: CASSLAGYTGELFF.

This clone has just a few counts. The chain has TRBV7-2 and TRBJ2-2, with D possibly matching TRBD2 (5 bases). CDR3 size: 16 residues. Looked up from germline, CDR1 is SGHTA and CDR2 is FQGNSA. The ends were cut back, 4 bases at V and 0 bases at J, with 12 bases in the middle. CDR3 region: CASSSRSASNTGELFF. CDR3 DNA sequence: TGTGCCAGCAGCTCCCGTAGCGCCTCGAACACCGGGGAGCTGTTTTTT.

This clone came up a few times. The chain uses TRBV6-5 and TRBJ2-3; 11 bases agree with TRBD1. Germline V gene sequence: CDR1 MNHEY, CDR2 SVGAGI. The CDR3 covers 15 residues. Unmatched junction bases numbered 6, after V lost 5 bases and J lost 5 bases. The CDR3: CASSVRDRGEDTQYF. Here the CDR3 DNA reads TGTGCCAGCAGTGTCCGGGACAGGGGGGAAGATACGCAGTATTTT.

This clone showed up many times. V is TRBV28 and J is TRBJ2-3, with D uncertain. The CDR3 totals 11 residues. Looked up from germline, CDR1 is MDHEN and CDR2 is SYDVKM. Trimming cost V 4 bases and J 5 bases, with 4 bases left between them. CDR3 nucleotide sequence: TGTGCCAGCAGTTCGGAAGATACGCAGTATTTT. Protein: CASSSEDTQYF.

The chain links TRBV27 to TRBJ2-7, with D possibly matching TRBD2 (6 bases). Germline V CDR1 and CDR2: MNHEY, SMNVEV (reference sequence). The CDR3 loop spans 14 amino acids. The V end lost 0 bases, the J end lost 4 bases, and 10 bases lay between the germline ends. The chain's CDR3 is CASSLSVGGYEQYF. CDR3 nucleotide sequence: TGTGCCAGCAGTTTATCGGTGGGGGGTTACGAGCAGTACTTC.

The chain recombines TRBV9 with TRBJ2-3; D possibly corresponds to TRBD1 (5 bases). The CDR3 spans 14 residues. The germline CDR1 and CDR2 sequences are SGDLS and YYNGEE. The V gene lost 3 bases and the J gene lost 4 bases, with 12 bases spanning the gap. CDR3 sequence (DNA): TGTGCCAGCAGCGAGGCAGGGATGGCAGATACGCAGTATTTT. Its translation: CASSEAGMADTQYF.

The J gene is TRBJ1-1, the V gene TRBV11-1, with D uncertain. V lost 1 base, J lost 0 bases, and 3 bases lay in between. Germline V gene data show CDR1 as SGHAT and CDR2 as FQDESV (reference sequence). The CDR3 has 13 residues. CDR3 nucleotide sequence: TGTGCCAGCAGCTTAGGAATGAACACTGAAGCTTTCTTT. Its translation: CASSLGMNTEAFF.

This chain connects TRBV11-3 to TRBJ2-3; D is unclear. From germline, CDR1 is SGHNT and CDR2 YENEEA. The CDR3 totals 9 residues. This CDR3 reads CALAHTQYF. The CDR3 nucleotides are TGTGCTCTGGCCCATACGCAGTATTTT.

A few counts support this clone. J is TRBJ2-7 and V is TRBV27, with a possible D match to TRBD2 (5 bases). The CDR3 is made up of 11 amino acids. Germline CDR1 reads MNHEY; CDR2 reads SMNVEV (reference sequence). Trimming took off 3 bases at V and 6 bases at J, with 6 bases between the two ends. As DNA, the CDR3 is TGTGCCAGCAGTTTCGGGATCGAGCAGTACTTC. This encodes CASSFGIEQYF.

The chain joins TRBV4-1 to TRBJ2-2, with 10 positions matching TRBD1. J lost 5 bases, V lost 8 bases, and 8 bases had no gene match. Germline V gene sequence: CDR1 MGHRA, CDR2 YSYEKL. The CDR3 consists of 15 residues. The CDR3, as DNA: TGCGCCAGCCAACCGCTGGGACAGGGGACCGGGGAGCTGTTTTTT. This codes for CASQPLGQGTGELFF.

The V gene is TRBV9, the J gene TRBJ2-2; D unresolved. The CDR3 has 14 amino acids. The V gene's germline CDR1 is SGDLS and CDR2 YYNGEE. V lost 0 bases, J lost 4 bases, and 7 bases lay in between. The CDR3 coding sequence is TGTGCCAGCAGCGTAGTCCAATTCACCGGGGAGCTGTTTTTT. Its protein is CASSVVQFTGELFF.

The chain combines TRBV6-5 with TRBJ2-2, with TRBD1 matching 7 bases. Germline CDR1 reads MNHEY; CDR2 reads SVGAGI. This CDR3 contains 14 residues. With 6 bases clipped from V and 5 bases from J, the junction kept 6 bases outside the gene matches. For the CDR3, the DNA is TGTGCCAGCAGCGACAGGGCCCGAACCGGGGAGCTGTTTTTT. Its protein product is CASSDRARTGELFF.